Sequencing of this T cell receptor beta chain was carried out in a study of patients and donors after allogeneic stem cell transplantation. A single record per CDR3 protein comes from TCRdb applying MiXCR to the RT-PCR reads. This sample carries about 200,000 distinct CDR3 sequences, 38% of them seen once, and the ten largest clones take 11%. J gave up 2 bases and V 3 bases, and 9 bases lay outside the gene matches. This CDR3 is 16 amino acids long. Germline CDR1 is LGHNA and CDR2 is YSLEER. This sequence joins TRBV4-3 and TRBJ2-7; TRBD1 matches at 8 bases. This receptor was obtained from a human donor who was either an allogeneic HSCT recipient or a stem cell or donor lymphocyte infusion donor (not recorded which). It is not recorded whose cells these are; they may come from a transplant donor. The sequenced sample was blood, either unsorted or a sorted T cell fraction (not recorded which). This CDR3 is CASSHQQTGAAYEQYF. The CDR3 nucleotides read TGCGCCAGCAGCCATCAGCAGACAGGGGCCGCCTACGAGCAGTACTTC.